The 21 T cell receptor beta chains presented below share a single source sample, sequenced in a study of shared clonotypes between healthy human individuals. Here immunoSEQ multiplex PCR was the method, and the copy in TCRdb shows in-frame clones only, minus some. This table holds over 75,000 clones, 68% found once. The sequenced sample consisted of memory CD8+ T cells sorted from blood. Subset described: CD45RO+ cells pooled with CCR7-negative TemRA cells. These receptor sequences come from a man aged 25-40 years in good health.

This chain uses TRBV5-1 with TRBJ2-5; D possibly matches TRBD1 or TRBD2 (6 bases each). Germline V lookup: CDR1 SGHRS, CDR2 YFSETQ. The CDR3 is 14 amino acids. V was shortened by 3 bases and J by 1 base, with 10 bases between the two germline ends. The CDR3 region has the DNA TGCGCCAGCAGCTACAGGGACTTCCAAGAGACCCAGTACTTC. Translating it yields CASSYRDFQETQYF.

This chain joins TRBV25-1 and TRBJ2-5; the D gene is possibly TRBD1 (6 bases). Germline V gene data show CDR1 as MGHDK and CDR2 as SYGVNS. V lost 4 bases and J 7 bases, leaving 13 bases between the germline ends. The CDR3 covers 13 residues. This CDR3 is CASSGGPKGTQYF. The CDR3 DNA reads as TGTGCCAGCAGTGGGGGGCCAAAGGGGACCCAGTACTTC.

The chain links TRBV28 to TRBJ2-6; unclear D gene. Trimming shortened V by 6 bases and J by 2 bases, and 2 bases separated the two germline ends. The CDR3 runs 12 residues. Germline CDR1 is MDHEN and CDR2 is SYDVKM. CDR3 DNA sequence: TGTGCCAGCAGACCTGGGGCCAACGTCCTGACTTTC. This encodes CASRPGANVLTF.

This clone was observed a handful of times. CDR3 nucleotides: TGTGCCAGCAGCGTAGCCGCGCAGGGGCCCCCCAGTGGCTACACCTTC. As protein: CASSVAAQGPPSGYTF. V usage is TRBV9 and J usage is TRBJ1-2; D might be TRBD1 (6 bases). V dropped 0 bases and J dropped 7 bases, with 19 bases sitting between them. CDR1 and CDR2 (germline): SGDLS, YYNGEE. The CDR3 loop spans 16 amino acids.

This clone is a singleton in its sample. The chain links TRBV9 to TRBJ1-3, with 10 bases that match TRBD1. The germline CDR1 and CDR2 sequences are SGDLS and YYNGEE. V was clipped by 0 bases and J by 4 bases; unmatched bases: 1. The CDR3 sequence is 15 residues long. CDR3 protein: CASSVGDRGGNTIYF. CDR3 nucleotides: TGTGCCAGCAGCGTAGGGGACAGGGGCGGAAACACCATATATTTT.

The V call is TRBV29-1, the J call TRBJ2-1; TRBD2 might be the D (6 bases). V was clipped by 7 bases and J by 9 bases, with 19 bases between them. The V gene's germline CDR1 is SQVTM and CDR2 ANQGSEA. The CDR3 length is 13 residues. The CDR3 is CSARLVGGGEQFF. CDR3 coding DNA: TGCAGCGCTAGACTAGTGGGTGGTGGTGAGCAGTTCTTC.

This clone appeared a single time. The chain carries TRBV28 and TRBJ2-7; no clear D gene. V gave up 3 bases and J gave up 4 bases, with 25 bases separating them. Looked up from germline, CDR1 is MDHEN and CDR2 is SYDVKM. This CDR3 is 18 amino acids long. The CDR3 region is CASSFFPSSASSIYEQYF. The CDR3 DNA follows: TGTGCCAGCAGTTTTTTTCCTTCATCGGCTAGTAGTATTTACGAGCAGTACTTC.

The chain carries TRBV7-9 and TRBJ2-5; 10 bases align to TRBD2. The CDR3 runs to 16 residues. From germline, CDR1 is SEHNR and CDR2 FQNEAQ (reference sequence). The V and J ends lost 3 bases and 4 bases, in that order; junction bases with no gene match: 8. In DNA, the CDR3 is TGTGCCAGCAGCTTGGGGTCGCTAGCGGGAGCAGAGACCCAGTACTTC. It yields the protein CASSLGSLAGAETQYF.

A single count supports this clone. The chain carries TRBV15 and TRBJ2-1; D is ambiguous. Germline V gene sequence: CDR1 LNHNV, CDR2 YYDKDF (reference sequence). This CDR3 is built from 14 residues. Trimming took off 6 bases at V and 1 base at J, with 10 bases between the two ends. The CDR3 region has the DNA TGTGCCACCAGTACGGACCTATCCTACAATGAGCAGTTCTTC. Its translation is CATSTDLSYNEQFF.

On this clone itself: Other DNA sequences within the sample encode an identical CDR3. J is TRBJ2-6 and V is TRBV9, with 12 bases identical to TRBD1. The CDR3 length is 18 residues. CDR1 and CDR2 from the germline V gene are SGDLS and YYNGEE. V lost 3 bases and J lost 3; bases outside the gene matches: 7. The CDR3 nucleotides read TGTGCCAGCAGCGGGCGGGGACAGGGGGCGCTTGGGGCCAACGTCCTGACTTTC. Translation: CASSGRGQGALGANVLTF.

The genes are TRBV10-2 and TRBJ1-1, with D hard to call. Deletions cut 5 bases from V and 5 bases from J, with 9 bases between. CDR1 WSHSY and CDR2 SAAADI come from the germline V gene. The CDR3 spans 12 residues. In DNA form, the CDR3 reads TGCGCCAGCAGTCCGACTGTAACTGAAGCTTTCTTT. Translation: CASSPTVTEAFF.

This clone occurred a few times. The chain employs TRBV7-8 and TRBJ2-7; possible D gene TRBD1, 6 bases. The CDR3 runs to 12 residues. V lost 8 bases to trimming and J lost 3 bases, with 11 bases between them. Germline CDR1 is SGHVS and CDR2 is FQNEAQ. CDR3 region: CASSTGFYEQYF. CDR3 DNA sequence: TGTGCCAGCTCAACAGGGTTCTACGAGCAGTACTTC.

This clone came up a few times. As DNA, the CDR3 is TGTGCCAGCAGCTTAAGGGCGGGATCCCTCTACAATGAGCAGTTCTTC. Amino acids: CASSLRAGSLYNEQFF. This rearrangement joins TRBV7-3 to TRBJ2-1, with a weak D call TRBD2 (6 bases). The germline V gene encodes CDR1 SGHTA and CDR2 FQGTGA. Trimming pared 1 base from V and 3 bases from J, leaving 13 bases between. The CDR3 is made up of 16 amino acids.

In DNA form, the CDR3 reads TGTGCCAGCAGTTCGGGTATCTCCTACGAGCAGTACTTC. Its protein is CASSSGISYEQYF. The chain carries TRBV28 and TRBJ2-7, with D unresolved. Trimming pared 4 bases from V and 0 bases from J, leaving 7 bases between. Germline V gene lookup returns CDR1 MDHEN and CDR2 SYDVKM. The CDR3 covers 13 residues.

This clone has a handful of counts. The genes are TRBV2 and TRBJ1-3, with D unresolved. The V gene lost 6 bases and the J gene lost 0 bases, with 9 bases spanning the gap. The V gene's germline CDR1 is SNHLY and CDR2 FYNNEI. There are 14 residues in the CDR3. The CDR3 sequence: CASSPHDSGNTIYF. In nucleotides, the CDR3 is TGTGCCAGCAGCCCGCACGACTCTGGAAACACCATATATTTT.

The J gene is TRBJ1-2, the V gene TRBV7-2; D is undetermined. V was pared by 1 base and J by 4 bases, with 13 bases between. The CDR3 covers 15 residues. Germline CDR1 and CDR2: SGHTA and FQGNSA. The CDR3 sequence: CASSLGTTNPYGYTF. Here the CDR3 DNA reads TGTGCCAGCAGCTTAGGTACGACAAACCCCTATGGCTACACCTTC.

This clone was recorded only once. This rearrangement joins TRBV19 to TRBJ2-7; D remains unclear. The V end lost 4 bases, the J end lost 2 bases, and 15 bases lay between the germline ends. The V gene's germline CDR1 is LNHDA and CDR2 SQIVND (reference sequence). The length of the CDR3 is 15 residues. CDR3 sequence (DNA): TGTGCCAGTAGTACCATCGCCGGGCAGGCCTACGAGCAGTACTTC. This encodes CASSTIAGQAYEQYF.

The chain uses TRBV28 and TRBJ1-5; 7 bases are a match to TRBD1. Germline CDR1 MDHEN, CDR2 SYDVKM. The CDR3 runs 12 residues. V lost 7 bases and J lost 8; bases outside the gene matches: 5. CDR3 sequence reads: CASIKGGEPQHF. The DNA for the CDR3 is TGTGCCAGCATCAAAGGGGGCGAGCCCCAGCATTTT.

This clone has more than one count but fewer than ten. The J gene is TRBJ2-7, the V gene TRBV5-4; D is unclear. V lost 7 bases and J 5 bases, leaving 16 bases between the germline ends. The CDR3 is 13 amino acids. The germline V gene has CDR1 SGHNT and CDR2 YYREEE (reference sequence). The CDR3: CASHKDPLDEQYF. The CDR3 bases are TGTGCCAGCCACAAAGACCCACTGGACGAGCAGTACTTC.

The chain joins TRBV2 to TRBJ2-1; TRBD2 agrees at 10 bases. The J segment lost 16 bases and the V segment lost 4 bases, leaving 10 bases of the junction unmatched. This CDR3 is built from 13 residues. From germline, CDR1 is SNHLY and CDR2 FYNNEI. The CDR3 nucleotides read TGTGCCAGCAGTGGTATAGCGGGAGGAAGCTACTTCTTC. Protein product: CASSGIAGGSYFF.

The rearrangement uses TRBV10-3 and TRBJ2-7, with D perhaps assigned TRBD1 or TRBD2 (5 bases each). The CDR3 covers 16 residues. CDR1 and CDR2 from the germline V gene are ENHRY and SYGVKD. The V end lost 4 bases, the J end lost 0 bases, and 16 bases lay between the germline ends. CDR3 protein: CAISGQGEGSSYEQYF. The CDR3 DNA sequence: TGTGCCATCAGTGGCCAGGGAGAGGGGTCCTCCTACGAGCAGTACTTC.